Described below is a single T cell receptor (beta chain) sequence and its context. Its cognate antigen is unknown. The 120-subject validation cohort, separate from the roughly 700-subject first cohort, included the donors. CDR3 length: 11 amino acids. CDR1 is GTSNPN and CDR2 is SVGIG in the germline V gene (reference sequence). Deletions cut 0 bases from V and 6 bases from J, with 6 bases between. The assay was immunoSEQ multiplex PCR, and TCRdb's table has in-frame clones only and misses some. The repertoire holds fewer than 250,000 clones, with roughly 88% as singletons. The record originates from a study of cytomegalovirus exposure and HLA in healthy donors. Study findings and constraints: First-cohort TCR clusters were later found to tend to co-occur in the roughly 130 validation repertoires. The study listed 164 cytomegalovirus-associated TCR beta chains. The classifier, whose performance was assessed in both the original and validation cohorts, reportedly diagnosed cytomegalovirus status with high specificity and sensitivity.

This clonotype was obtained from a woman in her twenties or thirties in good health and CMV-seropositive. Sequencing input: PBMCs. This sequence joins TRBV30 and TRBJ2-7, with D possibly matching TRBD1 (5 bases). The CDR3 DNA is TGTGCCTGGAGTGTTAGGGGCGAGCAGTACTTC. Its protein is CAWSVRGEQYF.